This T cell receptor beta chain was recorded in a study of cytomegalovirus exposure and HLA in healthy donors (dated by TCRdb to about 2017). In the study overall: An earlier analysis of about 530 of the donors reported over 250 Gb of sequence data and 117 million unique TCR beta sequences obtained from about 170 million T cells. About 310 gigabases of sequencing data and tens of millions of unique TCR sequences were included in an early release covering over 600 HLA-typed donors. Of the roughly 400 genotyped donors, over 80% were placed in the genetic ancestry cluster associated with self-reported Caucasian donors. The study was designed to test whether signatures of past pathogen exposure could be identified by cataloging public T cell receptors. The study used immunosequencing to profile the T cell repertoires of more than 650 subjects and linked those repertoires to cytomegalovirus serostatus. A separate validation cohort of over 95 different subjects was used in addition to the 666-subject first cohort. To predict cytomegalovirus infection status, the study combined high-throughput TCR immunosequencing, statistical association of individual TCRs with disease status, and machine learning. In a later analysis, previously published TCR beta repertoires from 666 donors were re-analyzed and high-resolution HLA genotyping was added so that TCR occurrence patterns could be studied. In the later analysis, no new phenotypic data were used to find candidate immune exposures; instead, reliance was placed on TCR beta sequences and their occurrence across donors. To decide whether each TCR beta V gene segment behaved as functional or pseudogenic, an earlier analysis of approximately 600 of the donors relied on high-throughput TCR beta sequencing. Donor age, sex, ethnicity and CMV serostatus were collected together with the repertoire data. In a later genetic analysis, genome-wide SNP genotypes for about 55% of the 666 donors were used, and that subset was treated as a discovery cohort. All discovery cohort repertoires had been generated using a single sequencing platform. Class I and class II HLA loci were covered by the typing at four-digit resolution. Typing coverage varied by locus: about 629-640 donors for A, B, C, DRB1 and DQB1; approximately 560 for DQA1; about 600 for DPA1; more than 450 for DPB1. Five DR-DQ haplotypes were handled as single units for association and clustering because linkage in the cohort was strong. Among over 350 genotyped donors of the cohort, an average of approximately 240,000 unique TCR beta nucleotide sequences were sequenced per donor, 15% to 20% of them non-productive. The full study reports these points: A further reported finding was that TCR beta sequences accurately predicted the HLA-A and HLA-B alleles for most subjects in the first cohort. Some IMGT-functional V segments, including TRBV6-2 and TRBV6-3, could not be distinguished by the 87-base-pair reads and were therefore excluded. According to a later genetic analysis, donors in an Asian-associated ancestry cluster had fewer N-insertions in productive TCRs than the approximately 700-donor mean. Three of the identified cytomegalovirus-associated TCR beta chains were confirmed in vitro to be specific for cytomegalovirus antigens. In a later analysis, most CMV-associated TCR beta chains were found to appear HLA-restricted, with HLA associations seemingly driven largely by CMV exposure. A total of roughly 160 TCR beta chains were listed by the study as associated with cytomegalovirus. When HLA alleles, especially DR and DQ, strongly co-occurred, attributing TCR associations to individual alleles was difficult. Linkage disequilibrium might explain the correlated functional status among segregating V segments, but an unknown experimental factor could not be ruled out. In an earlier analysis of fewer than 750 of the donors, most TCR beta V segments were observed in productive rearrangements about 90% or about 30% of the time, broadly matching IMGT annotations. In a later analysis, about 17,000 TCR beta sequences were associated with specific HLA alleles at a false discovery rate of 0.05. CMV serostatus was the only immune exposure information available for the cohort. Because HLA typing was missing for some donors at each locus, association tests included only the typed subset. In a later analysis, TCR association rates were found to vary across HLA loci, with the most associated TCRs seen for DRB1 alleles and the fewest for HLA-C alleles. The cohort was sequenced for TCR beta chains only, and without alpha or paired-chain data the features that could be detected were limited. According to a later analysis, parvovirus B19, influenza, CMV and Epstein-Barr virus appeared linked to several top co-occurrence clusters. It was suggested by the authors that the approach could potentially be generalized to other disease states and immunological phenotypes. Roughly uniform sequencing depth across donors was assumed in presence/absence analyses, although this assumption may not hold. While some public TCRs were present in many individuals, most TCR sequences turned up only very rarely across donors. The earlier analysis of 587 of the donors excluded 15 to 20 rarely observed V segments, including chromosome 9 orphons, because counts were too low. The classifier was reported to diagnose cytomegalovirus status with high specificity and sensitivity in both the original cohort and the validation cohort. A group of highly shared sequence variants was considered likely to be a technical artifact of the sequencing pipeline. V-gene and J-gene trimming of TCR beta chains was associated with a missense DCLRE1C variant in a later genetic analysis, and the association was replicated in an independent cohort. In a later analysis, HLA-associated TCR beta chains were found to be more clonally expanded and to have lower generation probabilities than equally common non-associated chains.

Concerning this clone: Its recognized antigen is unknown. Base qualities are not at hand, and no much larger clone is one base apart.

V is clipped by 4 bases and J by 5 bases, and the sequence between their germline boundaries is 8 bases long. CDR1 and CDR2, looked up from the germline V gene, are SGHDN and FVKESK. There are 12 amino acids in the CDR3, from cysteine to phenylalanine inclusive. The CDR3 DNA has 36 bases and is translated from base 1. Receptors were amplified or captured by the immunoSEQ multiplex PCR assay. A mixture of 60 forward primers for TCR Vbeta segments and 13 reverse primers for TCR Jbeta segments was used in the multiplex PCR. Amplification of the CDR3 region of rearranged TCR beta genes was performed with a multiplex PCR assay on genomic DNA. The amplified TCR beta libraries were sequenced on the Illumina HiSeq System as 87-base-pair reads. Per the authors' processing: Across the 700 or so repertoires, a later analysis counted about 81 million unique TCR beta chains, 8.5 million to 12 million of which were shared by at least two donors. To remove PCR and sequencing errors, raw reads were error-corrected and collapsed into unique sequences using a nearest-neighbor algorithm that merged closely related sequences. V, D and J gene segments were assigned by aligning CDR3 sequences to IMGT reference sequences. For a sequence to be retained, a match of at least six nucleotides to both a V gene segment and a J gene segment was required. A rearrangement counted as productive if the CDR3 had no stop codons and remained in frame with V and J, and every other rearrangement counted as non-productive. Following IMGT convention, CDR3 was defined as the stretch from the second conserved V-encoded cysteine up to the conserved J-encoded phenylalanine. Sequences without an unambiguous match to a single V gene segment were excluded from the earlier analysis of a few hundred of the donors. An earlier analysis of 587 of the donors called V segments functional above 56.7% productive rearrangements and segregating when the between-donor standard deviation exceeded 5%. A statistical classification framework was built for diagnosing cytomegalovirus status from the catalog of TCR beta chain sequences. In a later analysis, TCR nucleotide sequences were compared against IMGT/GENE-DB human TR gene sequences so that V and J genes could be assigned. The TCRdist pipeline was used in a later analysis to assign CDR3 sequences and most-parsimonious VDJ recombination scenarios. In a later analysis, each TCR beta chain was defined by its CDR3 amino acid sequence together with its V-gene family, and reads without a unique V-gene family were excluded. To address suspected cross-contamination and a sequencing artifact, a later analysis removed a few hundred highly shared, low-generation-probability nucleotide sequences. A later analysis calculated a clonal expansion index for each public chain from normalized within-repertoire ranks of inferred template counts. A later analysis computed generation probabilities with a VDJ recombination model fitted to out-of-frame rearrangements, and checked the results against IGoR. A later analysis scored TCR-TCR, TCR-HLA and TCR-CMV co-occurrence with hypergeometric tests, applying a repertoire-size bias correction to TCR pairs. To estimate false discovery rates, a later analysis permuted the HLA or CMV assignments 20 times. In a later analysis, co-occurring TCRs were grouped using DBSCAN, and TCRdist sequence similarity was added for clustering within HLA-allele-positive subsets. Co-occurrence clustering excluded repertoires with fewer than 30,000 or more than 120,000 public chains, plus five with anomalous nucleotide sharing. As stored in TCRdb, this immuneACCESS dataset retains in-frame rearrangements with V and J assigned. A fraction of the clones does not appear; measured against another copy, unresolved V genes explain less than half of the discrepancy, and the remainder lacks a known reason. V and J calls and clone size are copied from that table; D and trimming were computed from the DNA. The sample includes approximately 90,000 clones, with around three quarters observed a single time. The top ten clones comprise around 15% of the sample.

The cohort was made up of 500 to 800 healthy bone marrow donors. At the time of sampling, all cohort members were nominally healthy, though unrecorded immune exposures were likely present. The donor was CMV seropositive and was included in the group of 270 or so seropositive cohort members. A peripheral blood sample was provided by each donor, and peripheral blood mononuclear cells were used for TCR beta sequencing. Genomic DNA was extracted from the blood cell samples with the Qiagen DNeasy Blood Extraction Kit. This sequence originates from a woman in her 50s in good health and CMV-seropositive. Sequences were obtained from PBMCs. The sequence is built from TRBV14 and TRBJ2-5; the D gene is unclear. This receptor has the CDR3 CASSLVRETQYF. The DNA reads as follows: TGTGCCAGCAGCCTAGTCAGGGAGACCCAGTACTTC.